The next 30 T cell receptor beta chains were all read from a single sample in a study of cytomegalovirus exposure and HLA in healthy donors. The PCR employed 60 Vbeta primers together with 13 Jbeta primers. Method: immunoSEQ multiplex PCR; TCRdb's copy keeps in-frame clones and lacks some. The repertoire holds around 120,000 clones, less than 85% seen once, with under 3% in the top ten. Sample: PBMCs. All receptors come from a young man in good health and CMV-seronegative.

The chain combines TRBV29-1 with TRBJ2-1; TRBD2 might be the D (5 bases). Trimming cost V 2 bases and J 10 bases, with 18 bases left between them. From germline, CDR1 is SQVTM and CDR2 ANQGSEA. This CDR3 region has 14 residues. CDR3 residues: CSVEPEYAGEEQFF. DNA of the CDR3: TGCAGCGTTGAACCGGAGTACGCTGGGGAGGAGCAGTTCTTC.

The rearrangement links TRBV6-1 to TRBJ2-1; the D gene is possibly TRBD2 (5 bases). CDR1 is MNHNS and CDR2 is SASEGT in the germline V gene. The CDR3 length is 14 residues. V was clipped by 4 bases and J by 2 bases, with 9 bases between them. The CDR3 sequence is CASSVASPYNEQFF. The CDR3 region has the DNA TGTGCCAGCAGTGTAGCTAGCCCCTACAATGAGCAGTTCTTC.

This chain connects TRBV28 to TRBJ1-1; 10 nucleotides agree with TRBD1. This CDR3 comprises 17 residues. V trimming: 4 bases; J trimming: 1 base; junction bases outside the gene matches: 9. The germline CDR1 and CDR2 sequences are MDHEN and SYDVKM. CDR3 region: CASSSPGQGFRNTEAFF. In nucleotides, the CDR3 is TGTGCCAGCAGTTCCCCGGGACAGGGGTTTAGGAACACTGAAGCTTTCTTT.

The chain has TRBV2 and TRBJ1-1; D is perhaps TRBD1 (6 bases). CDR1 and CDR2 from the germline V gene are SNHLY and FYNNEI. CDR3 length equals 14 residues. V lost 6 bases to trimming and J lost 6 bases, with 17 bases between them. CDR3 nucleotide sequence: TGTGCCAGCAGGGAGATCAGGGGACGGGCTGAAGCTTTCTTT. It codes for CASREIRGRAEAFF.

The rearrangement links TRBV15 to TRBJ2-2; unclear D gene. Deletions cut 0 bases from V and 8 bases from J, with 7 bases between. The germline CDR1 and CDR2 sequences are LNHNV and YYDKDF (reference sequence). The CDR3 runs 13 residues. CDR3 sequence reads: CATSRDRWGELFF. In nucleotides, the CDR3 is TGTGCCACCAGCAGAGATCGGTGGGGGGAGCTGTTTTTT.

The V call is TRBV30, the J call TRBJ2-1; TRBD2 might be the D (6 bases). V was cut by 0 bases and J by 1 base, with 10 bases left in between. The CDR3 has 15 residues. Germline values: CDR1 GTSNPN, CDR2 SVGIG (reference sequence). The CDR3 coding sequence is TGTGCCTGGAGTGTTGGCGGGGCATCCTACAATGAGCAGTTCTTC. Encoded protein: CAWSVGGASYNEQFF.

The chain carries TRBV29-1 and TRBJ1-2, with a weak D call TRBD1 (5 bases). Germline V CDR1 and CDR2: SQVTM, ANQGSEA. V was cut by 1 base and J by 2 bases, with 14 bases left in between. The CDR3 is 15 residues long. The CDR3 DNA sequence: TGCAGCGTTGAAGTGGGGGAGGGACCCAACTATGGCTACACCTTC. Its translation: CSVEVGEGPNYGYTF.

The chain has TRBV5-6 and TRBJ2-7; weak D call: TRBD2 (5 bases). This CDR3 comprises 14 residues. CDR1 and CDR2 (germline): SGHDT, YYEEEE. Trimming pared 1 base from V and 9 bases from J, leaving 17 bases between. The chain's CDR3 is CASSLSWESSGQYF. For the CDR3, the DNA is TGTGCCAGCAGCTTGTCGTGGGAGTCAAGCGGGCAGTACTTC. The variable domain in full, with the rest retrieved from reference TRBV5-6 and TRBJ2-7, is DAGVTQSPTHLIKTRGQQVTLRCSPKSGHDTVSWYQQALGQGPQFIFQYYEEEERQRGNFPDRFSGHQFPNYSSELNVNALLLGDSALYLCASSLSWESSGQYFGPGTRLTVT.

The chain uses TRBV7-2 and TRBJ2-7; 7 positions match TRBD1. The CDR3 is made up of 15 amino acids. Per the germline V gene, CDR1 is SGHTA and CDR2 is FQGNSA. Trimming at V came to 2 bases and at J to 2 bases, leaving 6 bases not matched to a gene. CDR3 DNA sequence: TGTGCCAGCAGCTTACCCAGTGGGACAGCCTACGAGCAGTACTTC. Amino acids: CASSLPSGTAYEQYF. The variable domain in full, with the rest retrieved from reference TRBV7-2 and TRBJ2-7, is GAGVSQSPSNKVTEKGKDVELRCDPISGHTALYWYRQSLGQGLEFLIYFQGNSAPDKSGLPSDRFSAERTGGSVSTLTIQRTQQEDSAVYLCASSLPSGTAYEQYFGPGTRLTVT.

This clone has only one observation. This chain connects TRBV4-3 to TRBJ2-5, with TRBD1 matching 12 bases. The DNA matches TRBJ2-7 better at its end, which makes the J call doubtful. The CDR3 covers 17 residues. CDR1 LGHNA and CDR2 YSLEER come from the germline V gene. The CDR3 region has the DNA TGCGCCAGCAGCCTAGGGACAGGGGGCTCCTACGAGTACGAGCAGTACTTC. Translating gives CASSLGTGGSYEYEQYF.

The chain recombines TRBV11-2 with TRBJ2-2, with TRBD2 identical over 7 bases. CDR1 and CDR2 (germline): SGHAT, FQNNGV. V gave up 0 bases and J gave up 5 bases; unmatched junction bases: 0. The CDR3 extends over 14 amino acids. The CDR3 DNA sequence: TGTGCCAGCAGCTTAGAGCGGGGGACCGGGGAGCTGTTTTTT. Its translation is CASSLERGTGELFF.

The V call is TRBV6-1, the J call TRBJ2-2; 9 bases line up with TRBD2. Per the germline V gene, CDR1 is MNHNS and CDR2 is SASEGT. V lost 4 bases, J lost 6 bases, and 9 bases stayed unmatched. The CDR3 sequence is 16 residues long. CDR3 sequence reads: CASSGPGLAGAGELFF. In nucleotides, the CDR3 is TGTGCCAGCAGTGGTCCGGGACTAGCTGGAGCCGGGGAGCTGTTTTTT.

This chain uses TRBV4-1 with TRBJ2-1, with D perhaps TRBD2 (6 bases). This CDR3 has 15 amino acids. Germline loops: CDR1 MGHRA, CDR2 YSYEKL. V lost 1 base and J 8 bases, leaving 15 bases between the germline ends. DNA of the CDR3: TGCGCCAGCAGCCAAGTCCCGGGAGTTTCGGATGAGCAGTTCTTC. Protein: CASSQVPGVSDEQFF.

This chain uses TRBV7-2 with TRBJ1-1; the match to TRBD1 covers 8 bases. Germline CDR1 and CDR2: SGHTA and FQGNSA. The CDR3 has 18 residues. Unmatched junction bases numbered 10, after V lost 1 base and J lost 0 bases. This CDR3 is CASSLVPRGQGMNTEAFF. The CDR3 DNA reads as TGTGCCAGCAGCTTAGTTCCCAGGGGGCAGGGAATGAACACTGAAGCTTTCTTT.

The chain carries TRBV6-1 and TRBJ1-3, with 7 bases aligning to TRBD1. V lost 3 bases to trimming and J lost 2 bases; unmatched junction nucleotides: 7. This CDR3 is built from 16 residues. From germline, CDR1 is MNHNS and CDR2 SASEGT. CDR3 sequence reads: CASSEQTGITGNTIYF. CDR3 DNA: TGTGCCAGCAGTGAGCAGACAGGGATTACTGGAAACACCATATATTTT.

The chain carries TRBV28 and TRBJ2-7; 7 nucleotides agree with TRBD1. With 10 bases clipped from V and 3 bases from J, the junction kept 3 bases outside the gene matches. The CDR3 length is 11 residues. Germline CDR1 MDHEN, CDR2 SYDVKM. In DNA, the CDR3 is TGTGCCACCACAGGGGACTACGAGCAGTACTTC. Amino acid sequence: CATTGDYEQYF.

The chain uses TRBV2 and TRBJ2-2, with D perhaps matching TRBD1 (6 bases). Per germline, CDR1 SNHLY and CDR2 FYNNEI. V dropped 0 bases and J dropped 2 bases, with 10 bases sitting between them. CDR3 length equals 16 residues. The CDR3 loop reads CASSEAGAGNTGELFF. CDR3 coding DNA: TGTGCCAGCAGTGAAGCGGGGGCGGGTAACACCGGGGAGCTGTTTTTT.

J is TRBJ1-1 and V is TRBV2; possible D gene TRBD1, 5 bases. Germline CDR1 reads SNHLY; CDR2 reads FYNNEI. V was trimmed by 8 bases and J by 3 bases, leaving 16 bases between them. This CDR3 region has 14 residues. This CDR3 reads CASREPGGDTEAFF. The CDR3 nucleotides read TGTGCCAGCCGGGAGCCGGGGGGGGACACTGAAGCTTTCTTT. Looking up the rest from reference TRBV2 and TRBJ1-1 gives the full variable domain: EPEVTQTPSHQVTQMGQEVILRCVPISNHLYFYWYRQILGQKVEFLVSFYNNEISEKSEIFDDQFSVERPDGSNFTLKIRSTKLEDSAMYFCASREPGGDTEAFFGQGTRLTVV.

To note about this clone: One end of the junction is discordant with germline, which a read error may explain. The gene calls are TRBV18 and TRBJ1-1, with a possible D match to TRBD1 (5 bases). Germline assignment: CDR1 KGHSH and CDR2 LQKENI. The CDR3 extends over 17 amino acids. The CDR3 sequence: CANSVEGMQISNTEAFF. The CDR3 DNA sequence: TGTGCCAACTCAGTGGAGGGGATGCAGATATCTAACACTGAAGCTTTCTTT.

This chain links TRBV5-4 with TRBJ1-5, with 8 bases that match TRBD1. V lost 2 bases and J lost 3; bases outside the gene matches: 4. The length of the CDR3 is 15 residues. The V gene's germline CDR1 is SGHNT and CDR2 YYREEE (reference sequence). Written as DNA, the CDR3 is TGTGCCAGCAGCTTTTGGGGACAGGCCAATCAGCCCCAGCATTTT. It yields the protein CASSFWGQANQPQHF.

The chain is built from TRBV27 and TRBJ1-2, with 8 positions matching TRBD1. V trimming: 5 bases; J trimming: 6 bases; junction bases outside the gene matches: 8. The CDR3 is made up of 14 amino acids. Looked up from germline, CDR1 is MNHEY and CDR2 is SMNVEV (reference sequence). CDR3 protein: CASSVSGGLNGYTF. DNA of the CDR3: TGTGCCAGCAGTGTCTCAGGGGGCCTTAATGGCTACACCTTC.

The rearrangement links TRBV5-1 to TRBJ2-2; D perhaps matches TRBD1 (6 bases). V was cut by 1 base and J by 5 bases, with 9 bases left in between. There are 14 residues in the CDR3. CDR1 is SGHRS, CDR2 YFSETQ, per germline. The CDR3 reads CASSLQGSTGELFF. CDR3 DNA: TGCGCCAGCAGCTTGCAGGGGTCGACCGGGGAGCTGTTTTTT.

V gene TRBV7-9 combines with J gene TRBJ2-7; D is unresolved. Trimming took 0 bases from V and 4 from J, leaving 7 bases between them. The CDR3 sequence is 13 residues long. The germline CDR1 and CDR2 sequences are SEHNR and FQNEAQ (reference sequence). The CDR3: CASSLAQMYEQYF. In DNA form, the CDR3 reads TGTGCCAGCAGCTTAGCACAGATGTACGAGCAGTACTTC.

The chain links TRBV28 to TRBJ1-5; D perhaps matches TRBD1 (6 bases). Per germline, CDR1 MDHEN and CDR2 SYDVKM. Trimming took off 4 bases at V and 3 bases at J, with 10 bases between the two ends. CDR3 size: 14 residues. The CDR3 region is CASSSGQLNQPQHF. In DNA form, the CDR3 reads TGTGCCAGCAGTTCAGGACAGCTCAATCAGCCCCAGCATTTT.

In DNA, the CDR3 is TGTGCCAGCAGTTTTATGGGGCGGACAGGTTCACCCCTCCACTTT. This encodes CASSFMGRTGSPLHF. The chain recombines TRBV27 with TRBJ1-6; 7 bases are shared with TRBD1. V shed 3 bases and J 9 bases; nucleotides not matched to a gene: 8. The CDR3 has 15 amino acids. CDR1 and CDR2 (germline): MNHEY, SMNVEV (reference sequence).

The chain joins TRBV2 to TRBJ2-4; D gene unclear. The CDR3 consists of 15 residues. CDR1 and CDR2 from the germline V gene are SNHLY and FYNNEI. The V and J ends lost 4 bases and 0 bases respectively, with 10 bases between them. CDR3 amino acids: CASSAQNLAKNIQYF. The DNA of the CDR3 is TGTGCCAGCAGTGCCCAGAATCTAGCCAAAAACATTCAGTACTTC.

The rearrangement links TRBV6-6 to TRBJ2-5; perhaps TRBD1 as D (6 bases). Germline CDR1 reads MNHNY; CDR2 reads SVGAGI (reference sequence). The germline V and J ends were trimmed by 5 bases and 4 bases, with 14 bases remaining between them. The CDR3 has 14 amino acids. The CDR3 protein is CASSAPWGLETQYF. The CDR3 nucleotides read TGTGCCAGCAGTGCCCCCTGGGGGCTAGAGACCCAGTACTTC.

In the case of this clone: At one boundary the junction diverges from the germline segment, which might be a read error. V usage is TRBV29-1 and J usage is TRBJ1-2; TRBD1 matches 11 bases. The CDR3 has 15 amino acids. Germline values: CDR1 SQVTM, CDR2 ANQGSEA. The CDR3 reads CSVEDRTGGASGYPF. CDR3 in DNA: TGCAGCGTTGAAGACCGGACAGGGGGCGCGTCTGGCTACCCCTTC.

This chain joins TRBV7-2 and TRBJ2-2; the match to TRBD2 covers 7 bases. V lost 2 bases, J lost 1 base, and 1 base stayed unmatched. Germline V gives CDR1 SGHTA, CDR2 FQGNSA. The CDR3 extends over 15 amino acids. The CDR3 sequence: CASSLPGGNTGELFF. The CDR3 nucleotides are TGTGCCAGCAGCTTACCGGGAGGGAACACCGGGGAGCTGTTTTTT.

This clone was observed a handful of times. The V gene is TRBV5-6, the J gene TRBJ2-5; 8 bases line up with TRBD1. CDR3 length: 15 residues. From germline, CDR1 is SGHDT and CDR2 YYEEEE. Trimming removed 4 bases from V and 2 bases from J; junction bases left unmatched: 7. Written as DNA, the CDR3 is TGTGCCAGCAGCCCTGACAGGGGAATACAAGAGACCCAGTACTTC. This codes for CASSPDRGIQETQYF. Combining the CDR3 with reference TRBV5-6 and TRBJ2-5 gives the whole variable domain DAGVTQSPTHLIKTRGQQVTLRCSPKSGHDTVSWYQQALGQGPQFIFQYYEEEERQRGNFPDRFSGHQFPNYSSELNVNALLLGDSALYLCASSPDRGIQETQYFGPGTRLLVL.